The 30 T cell receptor beta chains given below trace back to one sample, sequenced in a study of response to subunit inactivated influenza vaccine. One entry per CDR3 protein, called by TCRdb with MiXCR from the RT-PCR reads. The data contain approximately 570,000 distinct CDR3 sequences, roughly 8.2% of them singletons. Specimen: PBMCs from blood, collected about 24 months after vaccination. Source of these receptors: a man aged 45 to 70 who received an inactivated influenza vaccine.

This chain uses TRBV12-3 or TRBV12-4 with TRBJ2-3; 10 positions agree with TRBD2. Germline trimming cut 3 bases from V and 5 bases from J; bases unmatched to any gene: 5. There are 15 residues in the CDR3. The CDR3 DNA reads as TGTGCCAGCAGTTTCAGCGGGAGGGCCGAAGATACGCAGTATTTT. This gives the protein CASSFSGRAEDTQYF.

The sample holds a few counts of this clonotype. Being one base from a much bigger clone, this may be a read error. CDR3 region: CASGQVGPGLAGGSSTDTQYF. The CDR3 nucleotides read TGTGCCAGCGGCCAAGTTGGTCCGGGACTAGCGGGAGGATCTAGCACAGATACGCAGTATTTT. The V call is TRBV4-2, the J call TRBJ2-3; TRBD2 matches at 15 bases. The V gene's germline CDR1 is LGHNA and CDR2 YNFKEQ. This CDR3 region has 21 residues.

The V call is TRBV11-2, the J call TRBJ2-1, with 7 nucleotides matching TRBD1. CDR3 size: 15 residues. V shed 5 bases, J shed 3 bases, and the junction held 7 bases outside the gene matches. CDR1 and CDR2 (germline): SGHAT, FQNNGV. CDR3 DNA: TGTGCCAGCAGCGGCAGGGGGATACACTACAATGAGCAGTTCTTC. Translating it yields CASSGRGIHYNEQFF. Looking up the rest from reference TRBV11-2 and TRBJ2-1 gives the full variable domain: EAGVAQSPRYKIIEKRQSVAFWCNPISGHATLYWYQQILGQGPKLLIQFQNNGVVDDSQLPKDRFSAERLKGVDSTLKIQPAKLEDSAVYLCASSGRGIHYNEQFFGPGTRLTVL.

The chain links TRBV21-1 to TRBJ2-5; the table's TRBD2 call for D was not verified on the DNA. TRBV21-1 corresponds to a pseudogene. CDR3 length: 16 residues. The CDR3 bases are TGTGCCAGCAGCCCATCAGCGGGCAGGGCCCAGGAGACCCAGTACTTC. Translated, it gives CASSPSAGRAQETQYF.

There are many counts of this clonotype. This rearrangement joins TRBV19 to TRBJ1-1; D unresolved. This CDR3 contains 16 residues. The germline CDR1 and CDR2 sequences are LNHDA and SQIVND (reference sequence). The V and J ends lost 5 bases and 3 bases respectively, with 19 bases between them. The CDR3 DNA sequence: TGTGCCAGTAGTGATAGCGCGGGCAGTCGGTACACTGAAGCTTTCTTT. Translation: CASSDSAGSRYTEAFF.

This clonotype has just a few counts. The CDR3, as DNA: TGCGCCAGCAGTCCCCCAGGGGAAAACATTCAGTACTTC. Its protein is CASSPPGENIQYF. The gene calls are TRBV23-1 and TRBJ2-4, with D possibly TRBD1 on 6 matching bases. TRBV23-1 is treated as an ORF (open reading frame) with a function not yet certain. With 4 bases removed from V and 5 bases from J, the gap between germline ends came to 9 bases. The CDR3 length is 13 residues.

The V gene is TRBV7-8, the J gene TRBJ2-3; the match to TRBD1 covers 9 bases. V lost 2 bases to trimming and J lost 0 bases; unmatched junction nucleotides: 3. Germline values: CDR1 SGHVS, CDR2 FQNEAQ. The CDR3 loop spans 16 amino acids. The CDR3 sequence is CASSLRGTGSTDTQYF. The CDR3 DNA is TGTGCCAGCAGCTTAAGGGGGACAGGGAGCACAGATACGCAGTATTTT.

J is TRBJ2-1 and V is TRBV12-3 or TRBV12-4, with 9 bases matching TRBD2. The CDR3 covers 15 residues. J was trimmed by 6 bases and V by 6 bases; bases with no gene match: 9. The CDR3 reads CASSPSGGPSNEQFF. CDR3 nucleotide sequence: TGTGCCAGCAGCCCAAGCGGGGGGCCATCCAATGAGCAGTTCTTC.

V gene TRBV20-1 combines with J gene TRBJ2-5; no definite D call. Germline lookup yields CDR1 DFQATT and CDR2 SNEGSKA (reference sequence). The germline V and J ends were trimmed by 6 bases and 5 bases, with 10 bases remaining between them. CDR3 length: 11 amino acids. The CDR3 region is CSAPTAETQYF. The CDR3 DNA reads as TGCAGTGCCCCTACAGCCGAGACCCAGTACTTC.

The J gene is TRBJ1-1, the V gene TRBV6-6; D unclear. Per germline, CDR1 MNHNY and CDR2 SVGAGI (reference sequence). With 6 bases removed from V and 0 bases from J, the gap between germline ends came to 8 bases. The CDR3 runs 13 residues. This CDR3 is CASRQLMNTEAFF. The CDR3 coding sequence is TGTGCCAGCAGGCAACTCATGAACACTGAAGCTTTCTTT.

This clonotype occurred many times. The chain carries TRBV12-3 or TRBV12-4 and TRBJ2-5, with D possibly matching TRBD2 (7 bases). V was cut by 1 base and J by 0 bases, with 9 bases left in between. The CDR3 consists of 15 residues. CDR3 nucleotides: TGTGCCAGCAGTTTAGAGGGGGGGTACCAAGAGACCCAGTACTTC. Residues: CASSLEGGYQETQYF.

This clonotype was seen more than once but under ten times. CDR3 sequence reads: CASSQELAGAHYEQYF. The CDR3 bases are TGCGCCAGCAGCCAAGAGCTAGCGGGGGCCCACTACGAGCAGTACTTC. The chain uses TRBV4-3 and TRBJ2-7; TRBD2 aligns across 10 bases. Trimming at V came to 0 bases and at J to 3 bases, leaving 5 bases not matched to a gene. Germline-derived CDR1 and CDR2 are LGHNA and YSLEER. The CDR3 extends over 16 amino acids.

This clonotype was recorded many times. The J gene is TRBJ2-3, the V gene TRBV6-5, with a possible D match to TRBD2 (5 bases). This CDR3 has 16 amino acids. Germline assignment: CDR1 MNHEY and CDR2 SVGAGI. Trimming shortened V by 0 bases and J by 1 base, and 11 bases separated the two germline ends. The CDR3 coding sequence is TGTGCCAGCAGTTACTCGAGTCGGGGAGGCACAGATACGCAGTATTTT. This encodes CASSYSSRGGTDTQYF.

The V and J genes are TRBV5-1 and TRBJ2-5, with D perhaps assigned TRBD1 or TRBD2 (5 bases each). With 4 bases removed from V and 4 bases from J, the gap between germline ends came to 14 bases. This CDR3 is 14 amino acids long. The germline V gene encodes CDR1 SGHRS and CDR2 YFSETQ. DNA of the CDR3: TGCGCCAGCAGCGCAGGGACCGACGTAGAGACCCAGTACTTC. Protein sequence: CASSAGTDVETQYF.

This chain links TRBV5-1 with TRBJ1-1; TRBD1 is a possible D gene (6 bases). V was shortened by 0 bases and J by 1 base, with 22 bases between the two germline ends. Germline V gene lookup returns CDR1 SGHRS and CDR2 YFSETQ. This CDR3 comprises 19 residues. CDR3 sequence (DNA): TGCGCCAGCAGCTTGGGCATAGGCGCCGCTCCCAGGGGGAACACTGAAGCTTTCTTT. Translation: CASSLGIGAAPRGNTEAFF.

The chain combines TRBV20-1 with TRBJ2-1, with a weak D call TRBD2 (6 bases). This CDR3 is 13 amino acids long. V was trimmed by 6 bases and J by 5 bases, leaving 14 bases between them. The germline V gene encodes CDR1 DFQATT and CDR2 SNEGSKA (reference sequence). In DNA, the CDR3 is TGCAGTGCCGCGAGGGACTTGGACAATGAGCAGTTCTTC. Amino acid sequence: CSAARDLDNEQFF.

There are many counts of this clonotype. The chain joins TRBV5-1 to TRBJ1-2; D is unresolved. The V gene lost 0 bases and the J gene lost 0 bases, with 6 bases spanning the gap. CDR3 length: 14 residues. The V gene's germline CDR1 is SGHRS and CDR2 YFSETQ. The CDR3 bases are TGCGCCAGCAGCTTGGAAAGGGCTAACTATGGCTACACCTTC. Encoded protein: CASSLERANYGYTF.

There are a few counts of this clonotype. This chain joins TRBV6-5 and TRBJ2-2, with 9 bases matching TRBD2. CDR3 length equals 16 residues. J was trimmed by 2 bases and V by 4 bases; bases with no gene match: 5. Germline lookup yields CDR1 MNHEY and CDR2 SVGAGI. For the CDR3, the DNA is TGTGCCAGCAGTTTTCTAGCGGGGATCAACACCGGGGAGCTGTTTTTT. Its protein is CASSFLAGINTGELFF.

A few counts support this clonotype. The J gene is TRBJ2-3, the V gene TRBV6-5, with a weak D call TRBD1 (6 bases). The germline V and J ends were trimmed by 3 bases and 4 bases, with 8 bases remaining between them. The CDR3 totals 13 residues. Germline V gives CDR1 MNHEY, CDR2 SVGAGI. The CDR3 spells CASSYNRADTQYF. The CDR3 DNA reads as TGTGCCAGCAGTTATAACAGGGCAGATACGCAGTATTTT.

The chain employs TRBV6-2 or TRBV6-3 and TRBJ2-5, with D possibly being TRBD1 (6 bases). The germline CDR1 and CDR2 sequences are MNHEY and SVGEGT. The CDR3 loop spans 17 amino acids. With 2 bases removed from V and 4 bases from J, the gap between germline ends came to 20 bases. CDR3 bases: TGTGCCAGCAGTTACCTAGGACAGACCGGGCGCCGAGAGACCCAGTACTTC. It translates to CASSYLGQTGRRETQYF.

This clonotype was seen a handful of times. The chain joins TRBV20-1 to TRBJ2-7; D might be TRBD1 (6 bases). V was pared by 8 bases and J by 4 bases, with 21 bases between. Germline loops: CDR1 DFQATT, CDR2 SNEGSKA (reference sequence). This CDR3 comprises 14 residues. CDR3 sequence reads: CSTKGGSFLYEQYF. The DNA for the CDR3 is TGCAGTACAAAAGGGGGATCCTTCCTGTACGAGCAGTACTTC.

Many counts were recorded for this clonotype. The V gene is TRBV7-2, the J gene TRBJ2-2, with D possibly being TRBD2 (5 bases). The germline V and J ends were trimmed by 8 bases and 3 bases, with 13 bases remaining between them. The CDR3 has 14 residues. Germline loops: CDR1 SGHTA, CDR2 FQGNSA. CDR3 protein: CASARTDYTGELFF. The CDR3 DNA reads as TGTGCCAGCGCGAGAACGGACTACACCGGGGAGCTGTTTTTT.

V is TRBV5-1 and J is TRBJ2-1; 8 bases are shared with TRBD2. Germline V gives CDR1 SGHRS, CDR2 YFSETQ. This CDR3 region has 13 residues. Losses at the gene ends were 3 bases for V and 9 bases for J; bases not matched to a gene: 5. This CDR3 reads CASSSGRGGEQFF. For the CDR3, the DNA is TGCGCCAGCAGCTCAGGTCGGGGGGGTGAGCAGTTCTTC.

The chain couples TRBV29-1 to TRBJ2-1; TRBD1 matches at 7 bases. Germline assignment: CDR1 SQVTM and CDR2 ANQGSEA. Trimming removed 3 bases from V and 1 base from J; junction bases left unmatched: 6. The CDR3 extends over 15 amino acids. CDR3 in amino acids: CSVEFTGVSYNEQFF. CDR3 sequence (DNA): TGCAGCGTTGAGTTCACAGGGGTATCCTACAATGAGCAGTTCTTC.

This chain connects TRBV7-7 to TRBJ2-1, with 11 nucleotides matching TRBD2. The germline CDR1 and CDR2 sequences are SSHAT and FNYEAQ (reference sequence). The CDR3 is made up of 14 amino acids. Trimming took 5 bases from V and 6 from J; bases not matched to a gene: 3. The CDR3 protein is CASSPGTSGNEQFF. The CDR3 region has the DNA TGTGCCAGCAGCCCAGGGACTAGCGGCAATGAGCAGTTCTTC.

To note about this clonotype: Germline and junction disagree at one end, which may indicate a read error. The V and J genes are TRBV29-1 and TRBJ2-3; tentatively, D is TRBD2 (6 bases). This CDR3 spans 13 amino acids. Germline assignment: CDR1 SQVTM and CDR2 ANQGSEA. This CDR3 reads CSVDGGTTGTQYF. CDR3 nucleotides: TGCAGCGTTGACGGAGGGACCACAGGTACGCAGTATTTT.

This clonotype has more than one count but fewer than ten. The rearrangement links TRBV20-1 to TRBJ2-6; no definite D call. Trimming stripped 4 bases from V and 6 bases from J, with 4 bases between. The CDR3 runs 11 residues. Germline loops: CDR1 DFQATT, CDR2 SNEGSKA (reference sequence). The CDR3 here is CSATKANVLTF. The CDR3 nucleotides read TGCAGTGCTACCAAGGCCAACGTCCTGACTTTC.

V is TRBV10-3 and J is TRBJ2-7, with D unresolved. Trimming took off 11 bases at V and 2 bases at J, with 10 bases between the two ends. The germline V gene has CDR1 ENHRY and CDR2 SYGVKD. The CDR3 totals 11 residues. This chain's CDR3 is CASQNAYEQYF. Written as DNA, the CDR3 is TGTGCCTCCCAGAATGCCTACGAGCAGTACTTC.

In its sample, this clonotype was seen many times. The chain carries TRBV29-1 and TRBJ1-4; possibly TRBD1 for D (5 bases). Deletions cut 4 bases from V and 3 bases from J, with 9 bases between. The CDR3 runs to 13 residues. Germline-derived CDR1 and CDR2 are SQVTM and ANQGSEA. CDR3 nucleotide sequence: TGCAGCGTTGGGGGGAGAGCTAATGAAAAACTGTTTTTT. This gives the protein CSVGGRANEKLFF.

The chain employs TRBV5-1 and TRBJ2-1; tentatively, D is TRBD2 (5 bases). CDR1 is SGHRS and CDR2 is YFSETQ in the germline V gene. The CDR3 runs 14 residues. Trimming cost V 1 base and J 8 bases, with 13 bases left between them. CDR3 nucleotide sequence: TGCGCCAGCAGCTTGATGGCGGGCGTCGATGAGCAGTTCTTC. Encoded protein: CASSLMAGVDEQFF.